This TCR beta chain came from a study of T cells after yellow fever vaccination. The CDR3 consists of 13 residues. Trimming pared 7 bases from V and 0 bases from J, leaving 7 bases between. TCRdb redid the calling of the 5' RACE reads with MiXCR, one entry per CDR3 protein. The sample lists about 370,000 distinct CDR3 sequences; about 9.9% were seen once. The sample consisted of PBMCs, taken on the day of the first yellow fever vaccination. The chain combines TRBV12-3 or TRBV12-4 with TRBJ1-3, with D hard to call. The TCR was taken from a man between 18 and 35 years old who received the YFV17D yellow fever vaccine. For the CDR3, the DNA is TGTGCCAGCATTCTTTTCTCTGGAAACACCATATATTTT. This gives the protein CASILFSGNTIYF.